This T cell receptor beta chain was found in a study of blood T cell repertoires in COVID-19. Study-level background: Italy, Spain and the United States were the sources of the convalescent and acute COVID-19 samples. T cells, B-cell-depleted T cells, or PBMCs provided the cDNA or gDNA that served as material.

Looked up from germline, CDR1 is SQVTM and CDR2 is ANQGSEA. This CDR3 has 13 residues. J gave up 5 bases and V 2 bases, and 3 bases lay outside the gene matches. This clone turned up a few times. Original processing notes: Nucleated cell counts were estimated from reference gene primer amplification. TCRdb keeps only in-frame clones here, not all; method: immunoSEQ multiplex PCR. Clone size and V and J calls were adopted from that table, with D and trimming inferred from the DNA. The sample records about 440,000 clones, about 89% being singletons. The sequenced material came from peripheral blood. The origin of this receptor is a woman in her thirties with acute or convalescent COVID-19. The chain recombines TRBV29-1 with TRBJ1-1; 9 bases map to TRBD1. This CDR3 reads CSVEPDRGTEAFF. The CDR3 nucleotides read TGCAGCGTTGAACCGGACAGGGGAACTGAAGCTTTCTTT.